A single sample is the source of the 14 T cell receptor beta chains below, sequenced in a study of blood T cell repertoires in COVID-19. Clones were sequenced by immunoSEQ multiplex PCR, and TCRdb holds only the in-frame ones, with some missing. The sample has a few hundred thousand clones; 85% are singletons. Sequencing was carried out using PBMCs or T cells enriched from blood (not recorded which). Receptors were obtained from a man aged 35 to 55 who had recovered from COVID-19.

This clone has only one observation. The rearrangement uses TRBV30 and TRBJ2-2; 8 bases map to TRBD2. Germline values: CDR1 GTSNPN, CDR2 SVGIG (reference sequence). Unmatched junction bases numbered 9, after V lost 1 base and J lost 5 bases. This CDR3 is built from 16 residues. The CDR3 sequence: CAWSDGGRRVTGELFF. The CDR3, as DNA: TGTGCCTGGAGTGACGGCGGGAGGCGTGTGACCGGGGAGCTGTTTTTT. Together with reference TRBV30 and TRBJ2-2, the CDR3 gives the full variable domain: SQTIHQWPATLVQPVGSPLSLECTVEGTSNPNLYWYRQAAGRGLQLLFYSVGIGQISSEVPQNLSASRPQDRQFILSSKKLLLSDSGFYLCAWSDGGRRVTGELFFGEGSRLTVL.

The V call is TRBV9, the J call TRBJ2-7, with a tentative D call TRBD1 (6 bases). Trimming took off 4 bases at V and 3 bases at J, with 17 bases between the two ends. CDR3 length: 15 residues. Looked up from germline, CDR1 is SGDLS and CDR2 is YYNGEE. CDR3 sequence: CASSLGTSELYEQYF. The CDR3 DNA reads TGTGCCAGCAGCCTAGGGACATCAGAACTCTACGAGCAGTACTTC.

The chain links TRBV7-9 to TRBJ1-2, with TRBD1 identical over 10 bases. V trimming: 3 bases; J trimming: 5 bases; junction bases outside the gene matches: 9. The CDR3 totals 16 residues. Germline V gives CDR1 SEHNR, CDR2 FQNEAQ (reference sequence). CDR3 sequence (DNA): TGTGCCAGCAGCTTTGGGGAGGACAGGGGGACTTATGGCTACACCTTC. Protein product: CASSFGEDRGTYGYTF.

The V and J genes are TRBV5-4 and TRBJ2-5; possibly TRBD2 for D (7 bases). V lost 3 bases and J 3 bases, leaving 18 bases between the germline ends. Germline V gives CDR1 SGHNT, CDR2 YYREEE (reference sequence). The CDR3 is made up of 16 amino acids. CDR3 loop: CASSSTGGLPKETQYF. The CDR3 DNA is TGTGCCAGCAGCTCGACCGGGGGGCTTCCTAAAGAGACCCAGTACTTC.

V is TRBV7-9 and J is TRBJ1-1, with 7 bases lining up with TRBD1. V was pared by 0 bases and J by 0 bases, with 7 bases of the junction left unmatched. This CDR3 has 17 amino acids. The germline V gene has CDR1 SEHNR and CDR2 FQNEAQ (reference sequence). The CDR3 DNA follows: TGTGCCAGCAGCTTAGCAGGTGGGGGACAGATGAACACTGAAGCTTTCTTT. This codes for CASSLAGGGQMNTEAFF.

This clone was found once. The J gene is TRBJ1-2, the V gene TRBV30, with 8 bases matching TRBD1. CDR1 and CDR2 (germline): GTSNPN, SVGIG (reference sequence). V lost 0 bases, J lost 5 bases, and 11 bases stayed unmatched. The CDR3 runs to 16 residues. CDR3 residues: CAWSVLRSGGEYGYTF. CDR3 in DNA: TGTGCCTGGAGTGTACTAAGATCAGGGGGCGAGTATGGCTACACCTTC.

CDR3 sequence: CASPQRERDFTRSSYEQYF. Written as DNA, the CDR3 is TGTGCCAGCCCGCAAAGGGAGCGGGATTTTACTAGAAGCTCCTACGAGCAGTACTTC. The chain uses TRBV2 and TRBJ2-7; 7 positions match TRBD2. The junction had 22 bases not matched to a gene; V was cut back by 8 bases and J by 0 bases. Germline CDR1 SNHLY, CDR2 FYNNEI. This CDR3 has 19 residues.

The rearrangement joins TRBV6-5 to TRBJ2-7; 9 bases are shared with TRBD2. V gave up 0 bases and J gave up 3 bases; unmatched junction bases: 3. Germline CDR1 and CDR2: MNHEY and SVGAGI. This CDR3 comprises 15 residues. In DNA form, the CDR3 reads TGTGCCAGCAGTTACTCGCCTAGCGGGAACTACGAGCAGTACTTC. It yields the protein CASSYSPSGNYEQYF.

This clone has a handful of counts. The chain has TRBV10-2 and TRBJ2-7; 9 positions match TRBD1. The CDR3 length is 15 residues. The trim removed 2 bases at V and 4 bases at J, leaving 6 bases unmatched. Looked up from germline, CDR1 is WSHSY and CDR2 is SAAADI. Written as DNA, the CDR3 is TGCGCCAGCAGTGAGCCAGCGACAGGGGGGTACGAGCAGTACTTC. As protein: CASSEPATGGYEQYF.

V and J are TRBV11-3 and TRBJ2-7, with TRBD1 as a possible D gene (6 bases). This CDR3 is 14 amino acids long. Germline V gene lookup returns CDR1 SGHNT and CDR2 YENEEA. V shed 1 base and J shed 4 bases, with 11 bases lying between them. The CDR3 here is CASSLGGGSYEQYF. The DNA for the CDR3 is TGTGCCAGCAGCTTAGGAGGGGGATCTTACGAGCAGTACTTC.

A remark on this clone: The sample holds other DNA sequences that translate to the same CDR3. The CDR3: CASSPQKNTEAFF. CDR3 DNA: TGTGCCAGCTCACCGCAGAAGAACACTGAAGCTTTCTTT. The chain uses TRBV18 and TRBJ1-1, with no clear D. The CDR3 has 13 residues. V lost 3 bases and J lost 1, with 6 bases in between. Germline V CDR1 and CDR2: KGHSH, LQKENI. Looking up the rest from reference TRBV18 and TRBJ1-1 gives the full variable domain: NAGVMQNPRHLVRRRGQEARLRCSPMKGHSHVYWYRQLPEEGLKFMVYLQKENIIDESGMPKERFSAEFPKEGPSILRIQQVVRGDSAAYFCASSPQKNTEAFFGQGTRLTVV.

By share, this clone counts as large. One end of the junction does not line up with germline, which may come from a read error. The V call is TRBV6-5, the J call TRBJ2-1; 13 bases are shared with TRBD2. Germline values: CDR1 MNHEY, CDR2 SVGAGI. The CDR3 is made up of 13 amino acids. CDR3 coding DNA: TGTGCCAGCAGTCTAACAGGACTAGCGGGAGTAATCTTC. It encodes CASSLTGLAGVIF.

Note on this clone: An end of the junction does not agree with germline; a read error may underlie this. This sequence joins TRBV3-1 (or the pseudogene TRBV3-2) and TRBJ2-7; 8 bases agree with TRBD1. The CDR3 contains 14 residues. Germline CDR1 LGHDT, CDR2 YNNKEL (reference sequence). The CDR3: CASSQDRGVYEQYF. CDR3 in DNA: TGTGCCAGCAGTCAAGACAGGGGTGTCTACGAGCAGTACTTC.

This sequence joins TRBV12-5 and TRBJ1-1, with D tentatively TRBD1 (5 bases). Trimming took off 7 bases at V and 3 bases at J, with 18 bases between the two ends. Germline assignment: CDR1 LGHNT and CDR2 FRNRAP. There are 15 residues in the CDR3. The CDR3, as DNA: TGTGCTAGTGCTCTATGGCAGGGCGGAGACACTGAAGCTTTCTTT. Its protein product is CASALWQGGDTEAFF.